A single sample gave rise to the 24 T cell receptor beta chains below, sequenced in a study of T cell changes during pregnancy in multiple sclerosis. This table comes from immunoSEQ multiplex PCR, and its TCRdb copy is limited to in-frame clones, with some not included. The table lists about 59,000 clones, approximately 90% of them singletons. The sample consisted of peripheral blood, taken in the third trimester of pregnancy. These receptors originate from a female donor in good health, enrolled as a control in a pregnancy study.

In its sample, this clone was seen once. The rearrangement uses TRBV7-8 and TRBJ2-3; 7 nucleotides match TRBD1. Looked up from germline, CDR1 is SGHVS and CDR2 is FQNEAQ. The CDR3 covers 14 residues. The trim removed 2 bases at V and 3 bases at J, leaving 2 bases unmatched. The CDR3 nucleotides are TGTGCCAGCAGCTTAAGGGGGCTAACAGATACGCAGTATTTT. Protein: CASSLRGLTDTQYF.

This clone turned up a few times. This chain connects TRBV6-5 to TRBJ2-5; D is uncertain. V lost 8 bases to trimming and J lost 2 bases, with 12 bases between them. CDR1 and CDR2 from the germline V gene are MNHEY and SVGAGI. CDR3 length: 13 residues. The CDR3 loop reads CASATSRQETQYF. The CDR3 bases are TGTGCCAGCGCAACAAGTCGTCAAGAGACCCAGTACTTC.

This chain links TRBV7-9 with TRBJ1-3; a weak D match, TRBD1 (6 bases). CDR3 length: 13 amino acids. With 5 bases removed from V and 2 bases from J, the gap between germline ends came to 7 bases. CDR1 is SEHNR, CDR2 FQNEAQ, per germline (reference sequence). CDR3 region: CASSEGAGNTIYF. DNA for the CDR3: TGTGCCAGCAGCGAGGGGGCTGGAAACACCATATATTTT.

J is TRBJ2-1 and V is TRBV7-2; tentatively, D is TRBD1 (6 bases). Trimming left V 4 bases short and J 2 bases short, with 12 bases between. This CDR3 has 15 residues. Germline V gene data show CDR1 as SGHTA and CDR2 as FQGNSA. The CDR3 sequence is CASSWGQGTYNEQFF. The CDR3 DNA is TGTGCCAGCAGCTGGGGGCAGGGGACCTACAATGAGCAGTTCTTC.

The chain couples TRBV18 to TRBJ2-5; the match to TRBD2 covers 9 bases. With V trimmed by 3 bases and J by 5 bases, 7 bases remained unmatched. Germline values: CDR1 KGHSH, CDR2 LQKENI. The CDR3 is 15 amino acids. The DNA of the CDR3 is TGTGCCAGCTCACCCTTTAGCGGGAGCGGGGAGACCCAGTACTTC. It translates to CASSPFSGSGETQYF.

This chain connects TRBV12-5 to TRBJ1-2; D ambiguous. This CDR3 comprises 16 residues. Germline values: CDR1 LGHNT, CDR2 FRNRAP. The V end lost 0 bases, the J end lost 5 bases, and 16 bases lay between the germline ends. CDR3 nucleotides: TGTGCTAGTGGTTTGGTAGTCTCCCGGGGTACTTATGGCTACACCTTC. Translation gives CASGLVVSRGTYGYTF.

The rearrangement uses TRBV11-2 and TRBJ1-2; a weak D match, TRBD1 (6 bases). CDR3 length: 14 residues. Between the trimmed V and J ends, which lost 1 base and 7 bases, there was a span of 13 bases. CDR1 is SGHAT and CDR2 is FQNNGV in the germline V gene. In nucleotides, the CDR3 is TGTGCCAGCAGCTTAGGGAGACAGGACGGTGGCTACACCTTC. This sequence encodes CASSLGRQDGGYTF.

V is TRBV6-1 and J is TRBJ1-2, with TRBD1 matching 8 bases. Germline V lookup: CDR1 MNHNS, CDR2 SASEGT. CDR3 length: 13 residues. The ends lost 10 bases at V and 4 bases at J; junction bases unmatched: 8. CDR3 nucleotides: TGTGCCATCAACCTCCAGGGGGCCTATGGCTACACCTTC. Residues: CAINLQGAYGYTF.

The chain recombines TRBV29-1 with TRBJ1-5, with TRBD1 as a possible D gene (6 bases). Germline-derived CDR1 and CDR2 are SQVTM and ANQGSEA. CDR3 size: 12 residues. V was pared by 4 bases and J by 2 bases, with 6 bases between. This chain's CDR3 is CSVGQGNQPQHF. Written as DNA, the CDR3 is TGCAGCGTTGGACAGGGCAATCAGCCCCAGCATTTT.

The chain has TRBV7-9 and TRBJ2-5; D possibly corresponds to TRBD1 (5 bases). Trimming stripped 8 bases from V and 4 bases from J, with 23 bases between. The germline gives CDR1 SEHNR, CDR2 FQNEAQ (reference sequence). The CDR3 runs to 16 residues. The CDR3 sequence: CASSPYPRASPETQYF. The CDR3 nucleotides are TGTGCCAGCTCCCCATACCCCAGGGCATCACCAGAGACCCAGTACTTC.

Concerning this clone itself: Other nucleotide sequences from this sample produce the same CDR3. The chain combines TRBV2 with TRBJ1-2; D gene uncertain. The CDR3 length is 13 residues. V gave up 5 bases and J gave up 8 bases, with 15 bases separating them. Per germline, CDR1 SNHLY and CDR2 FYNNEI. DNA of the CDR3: TGTGCCAGCAGTAGGAGCAGAGAGGGAGGCTACACCTTC. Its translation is CASSRSREGGYTF.

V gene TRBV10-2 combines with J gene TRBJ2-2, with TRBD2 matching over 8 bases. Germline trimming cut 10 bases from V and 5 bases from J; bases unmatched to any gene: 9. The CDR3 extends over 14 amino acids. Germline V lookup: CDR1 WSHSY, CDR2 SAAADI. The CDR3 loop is CAITGTSRTGELFF. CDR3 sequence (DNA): TGCGCCATCACGGGGACTAGTAGGACCGGGGAGCTGTTTTTT.

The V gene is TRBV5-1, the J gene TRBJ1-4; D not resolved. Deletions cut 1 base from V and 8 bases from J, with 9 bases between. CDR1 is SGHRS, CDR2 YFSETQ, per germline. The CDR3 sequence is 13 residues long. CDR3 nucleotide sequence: TGCGCCAGCAGCTTGTTTACCGGGGAAAAACTGTTTTTT. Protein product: CASSLFTGEKLFF.

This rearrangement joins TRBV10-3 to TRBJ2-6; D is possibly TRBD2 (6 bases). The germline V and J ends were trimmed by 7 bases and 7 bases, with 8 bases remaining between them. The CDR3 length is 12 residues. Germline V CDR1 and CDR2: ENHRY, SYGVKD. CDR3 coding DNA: TGTGCCATCACGGGGGACGCCAACGTCCTGACTTTC. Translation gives CAITGDANVLTF.

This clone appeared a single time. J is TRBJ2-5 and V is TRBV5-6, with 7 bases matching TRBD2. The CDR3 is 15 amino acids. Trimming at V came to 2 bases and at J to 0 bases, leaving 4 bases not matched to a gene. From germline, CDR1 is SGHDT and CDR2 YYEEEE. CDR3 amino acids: CASSFPTSHQETQYF. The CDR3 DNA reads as TGTGCCAGCAGCTTCCCGACTAGCCACCAAGAGACCCAGTACTTC.

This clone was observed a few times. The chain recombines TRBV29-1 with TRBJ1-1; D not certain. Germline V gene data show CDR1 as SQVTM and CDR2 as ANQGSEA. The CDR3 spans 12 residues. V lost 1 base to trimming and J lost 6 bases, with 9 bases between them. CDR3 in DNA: TGCAGCGTTGAAGGGGAGGAGGCTGAAGCTTTCTTT. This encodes CSVEGEEAEAFF.

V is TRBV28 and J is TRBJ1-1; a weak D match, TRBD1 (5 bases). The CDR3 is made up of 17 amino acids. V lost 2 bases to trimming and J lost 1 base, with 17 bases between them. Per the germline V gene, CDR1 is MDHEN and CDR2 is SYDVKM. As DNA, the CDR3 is TGTGCCAGCAGTTTAGGGACTGGGGTGAGCGCGAACACTGAAGCTTTCTTT. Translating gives CASSLGTGVSANTEAFF.

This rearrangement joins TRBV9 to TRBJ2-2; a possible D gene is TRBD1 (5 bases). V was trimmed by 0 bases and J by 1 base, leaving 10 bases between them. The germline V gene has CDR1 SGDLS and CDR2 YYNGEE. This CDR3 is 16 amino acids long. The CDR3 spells CASSVAGAWNTGELFF. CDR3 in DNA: TGTGCCAGCAGCGTAGCTGGGGCATGGAACACCGGGGAGCTGTTTTTT.

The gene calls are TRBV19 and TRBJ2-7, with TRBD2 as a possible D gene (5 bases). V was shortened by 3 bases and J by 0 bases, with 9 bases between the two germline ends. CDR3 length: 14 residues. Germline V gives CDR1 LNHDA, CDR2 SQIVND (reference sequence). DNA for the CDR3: TGTGCCAGTAGTATTATTGAGGGCTCCTACGAGCAGTACTTC. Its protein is CASSIIEGSYEQYF.

The CDR3 region is CASSPRGGGEKLFF. DNA for the CDR3: TGCGCCAGCAGCCCCCGGGGGGGAGGAGAAAAACTGTTTTTT. The chain uses TRBV5-1 and TRBJ1-4, with a tentative D call TRBD1 (5 bases). Trimming stripped 4 bases from V and 8 bases from J, with 15 bases between. CDR1 and CDR2 (germline): SGHRS, YFSETQ. The CDR3 spans 14 residues.

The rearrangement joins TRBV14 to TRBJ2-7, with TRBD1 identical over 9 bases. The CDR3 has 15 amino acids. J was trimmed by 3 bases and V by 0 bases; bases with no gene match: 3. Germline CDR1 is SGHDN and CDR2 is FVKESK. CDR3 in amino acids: CASSQDNRGRYEQYF. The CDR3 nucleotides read TGTGCCAGCAGCCAAGATAACAGGGGGCGCTACGAGCAGTACTTC.

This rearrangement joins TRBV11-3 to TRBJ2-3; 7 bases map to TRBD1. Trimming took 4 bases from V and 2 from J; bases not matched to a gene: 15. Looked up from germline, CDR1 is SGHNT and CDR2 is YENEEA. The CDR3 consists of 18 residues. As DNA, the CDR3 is TGTGCCAGCAGCTCCCGTAGGGCAGGGGGTTCTATCACAGATACGCAGTATTTT. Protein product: CASSSRRAGGSITDTQYF.

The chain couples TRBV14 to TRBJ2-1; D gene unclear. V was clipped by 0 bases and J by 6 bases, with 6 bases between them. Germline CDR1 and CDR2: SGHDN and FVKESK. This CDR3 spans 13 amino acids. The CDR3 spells CASSQDWLNEQFF. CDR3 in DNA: TGTGCCAGCAGCCAAGATTGGCTCAATGAGCAGTTCTTC. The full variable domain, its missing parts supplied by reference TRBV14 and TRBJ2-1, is EAGVTQFPSHSVIEKGQTVTLRCDPISGHDNLYWYRRVMGKEIKFLLHFVKESKQDESGMPNNRFLAERTGGTYSTLKVQPAELEDSGVYFCASSQDWLNEQFFGPGTRLTVL.

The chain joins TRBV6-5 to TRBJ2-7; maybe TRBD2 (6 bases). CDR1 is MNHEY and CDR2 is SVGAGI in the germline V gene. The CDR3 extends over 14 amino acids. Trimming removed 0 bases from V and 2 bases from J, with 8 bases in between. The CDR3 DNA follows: TGTGCCAGCAGTTACTCGACGGGAGCCTACGAGCAGTACTTC. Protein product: CASSYSTGAYEQYF.